These 22 T cell receptor beta chains originate from one sample sequenced in a study of T cell responses to AZD1222 COVID-19 vaccine. Sequenced by immunoSEQ multiplex PCR; TCRdb stores in-frame clones only, minus some. In the table there are 53,000 or so clones, about 86% of which are singletons. The sequencing used peripheral blood, collected 28 days after the second AZD1222 dose. The receptors here all came from an adult who received the AZD1222 COVID-19 vaccine.

The chain links TRBV5-1 to TRBJ2-5, with 11 positions matching TRBD2. J lost 4 bases, V lost 0 bases, and 5 bases had no gene match. The CDR3 covers 16 residues. Germline V gene data show CDR1 as SGHRS and CDR2 as YFSETQ. The CDR3 is CASSLEPTSGRETQYF. The CDR3 region has the DNA TGCGCCAGCAGCTTGGAACCCACTAGCGGGAGAGAGACCCAGTACTTC.

V is TRBV28 and J is TRBJ1-6; TRBD1 agrees at 12 bases. CDR1 MDHEN and CDR2 SYDVKM come from the germline V gene. Trimming at V came to 3 bases and at J to 9 bases, leaving 6 bases not matched to a gene. The CDR3 is 16 amino acids. In DNA form, the CDR3 reads TGTGCCAGCAGTTTTCCCCGGGACAGGGGGCTTTCACCCCTCCACTTT. Protein: CASSFPRDRGLSPLHF.

This chain links TRBV7-3 with TRBJ2-1; TRBD2 matches 9 bases. The CDR3 is 16 residues long. Germline V CDR1 and CDR2: SGHTA, FQGTGA. The ends lost 0 bases at V and 7 bases at J; junction bases unmatched: 7. CDR3 in amino acids: CASSLTIAGVGNEQFF. In DNA form, the CDR3 reads TGTGCCAGCAGCTTAACGATAGCGGGAGTGGGGAATGAGCAGTTCTTC.

The genes are TRBV9 and TRBJ2-2; D is unclear. V lost 3 bases and J lost 0, with 18 bases in between. The CDR3 contains 18 residues. Germline V gene lookup returns CDR1 SGDLS and CDR2 YYNGEE. The CDR3 DNA is TGTGCCAGCAGCGATCACCTCAATGAAGTTACGAACACCGGGGAGCTGTTTTTT. It is translated as CASSDHLNEVTNTGELFF.

V and J are TRBV7-2 and TRBJ2-5, with TRBD1 matching over 8 bases. V lost 5 bases, J lost 1 base, and 6 bases stayed unmatched. The CDR3 is 15 amino acids. Germline CDR1 is SGHTA and CDR2 is FQGNSA. CDR3 bases: TGTGCCAGCAGCGCGGCGGGACAGGTCCAAGAGACCCAGTACTTC. Protein: CASSAAGQVQETQYF.

The V and J genes are TRBV3-1 (or the pseudogene TRBV3-2) and TRBJ1-6; D is unclear. Trimming left V 1 base short and J 7 bases short, with 5 bases between. Per germline, CDR1 LGHDT and CDR2 YNNKEL (reference sequence). The CDR3 is 13 residues long. The chain's CDR3 is CASSQAANSPLHF. The CDR3 nucleotides read TGTGCCAGCAGCCAAGCGGCGAATTCACCCCTCCACTTT.

This chain links TRBV28 with TRBJ1-6, with D maybe TRBD1 (6 bases). The germline V gene encodes CDR1 MDHEN and CDR2 SYDVKM. V was trimmed by 5 bases and J by 14 bases, leaving 19 bases between them. The CDR3 has 14 amino acids. CDR3 amino acids: CASSPGTSRLTLHF. Written as DNA, the CDR3 is TGTGCCAGCAGTCCTGGGACAAGCCGTTTGACCCTCCACTTT.

This chain links TRBV16 with TRBJ1-2; possibly TRBD1 for D (6 bases). From germline, CDR1 is KGHSY and CDR2 FQNENV. V lost 0 bases, J lost 8 bases, and 10 bases lay in between. CDR3 size: 13 residues. Here the CDR3 DNA reads TGTGCCAGCAGCCAATCGGACAGCGGGGGCTACACCTTC. It codes for CASSQSDSGGYTF.

The chain has TRBV4-2 and TRBJ2-1, with D maybe TRBD2 (5 bases). V gave up 6 bases and J gave up 7 bases, with 16 bases separating them. CDR1 LGHNA and CDR2 YNFKEQ come from the germline V gene. The CDR3 is 14 amino acids. The CDR3 loop is CASRGSSLGNEQFF. CDR3 nucleotide sequence: TGTGCCAGCAGGGGGAGTTCGTTAGGGAATGAGCAGTTCTTC.

The chain links TRBV7-2 to TRBJ1-3; weak D call: TRBD1 (5 bases). V lost 1 base and J lost 4, with 14 bases in between. CDR3 size: 16 residues. Germline lookup yields CDR1 SGHTA and CDR2 FQGNSA. CDR3 coding DNA: TGTGCCAGCAGCTTAGAAGGGTACGGGGCGGGAAACACCATATATTTT. This sequence encodes CASSLEGYGAGNTIYF.

The sample holds one count of this clone. The chain recombines TRBV9 with TRBJ2-2, with a weak D call TRBD1 (5 bases). Germline CDR1 and CDR2: SGDLS and YYNGEE. The CDR3 contains 16 residues. Trimming removed 0 bases from V and 1 base from J, with 10 bases in between. The CDR3 DNA is TGTGCCAGCAGCGTAGGAGCTAGGGGGAACACCGGGGAGCTGTTTTTT. Translation gives CASSVGARGNTGELFF.

V usage is TRBV7-8 and J usage is TRBJ2-1, with a weak D call TRBD2 (5 bases). Between the trimmed V and J ends, which lost 5 bases and 9 bases, there was a span of 11 bases. The CDR3 loop spans 12 amino acids. The germline CDR1 and CDR2 sequences are SGHVS and FQNEAQ. The CDR3 DNA follows: TGTGCCAGCAGCCCCCCAGGACTTGAGCAGTTCTTC. Protein: CASSPPGLEQFF.

V is TRBV11-2 and J is TRBJ2-7; 12 nucleotides align to TRBD2. The CDR3 is 14 residues long. Germline loops: CDR1 SGHAT, CDR2 FQNNGV. V trimming: 5 bases; J trimming: 4 bases; junction bases outside the gene matches: 3. As DNA, the CDR3 is TGTGCCAGCAGCCGGACTAGCGGGATATACGAGCAGTACTTC. It specifies CASSRTSGIYEQYF.

The CDR3 sequence: CASSLESATEAFF. As DNA, the CDR3 is TGTGCCAGCAGCTTGGAGTCGGCCACTGAAGCTTTCTTT. V and J are TRBV5-8 and TRBJ1-1; no definite D call. Germline-derived CDR1 and CDR2 are SGHTS and YDEGEE. V was cut by 0 bases and J by 4 bases, with 7 bases left in between. The CDR3 consists of 13 residues.

Details on this clone: The junction differs from germline at one of its ends, possibly a read error. This chain uses TRBV20-1 with TRBJ2-1; 9 nucleotides line up with TRBD1. The CDR3 consists of 11 residues. Germline CDR1 and CDR2: DFQATT and SNEGSKA (reference sequence). The chain's CDR3 is CSAPGTGNRIF. In DNA form, the CDR3 reads TGCAGTGCTCCCGGGACAGGGAATCGGATCTTC.

The chain recombines TRBV12-3 or TRBV12-4 with TRBJ2-1; TRBD2 might be the D (5 bases). This CDR3 contains 13 residues. V gave up 7 bases and J gave up 15 bases, with 22 bases separating them. The CDR3 sequence: CASTKSSSAGRFF. The DNA for the CDR3 is TGTGCCAGCACCAAATCTAGCTCTGCGGGTCGGTTCTTC.

The chain couples TRBV30 to TRBJ2-7; no definite D call. The CDR3 consists of 12 residues. The V gene's germline CDR1 is GTSNPN and CDR2 SVGIG (reference sequence). The CDR3 spells CACRVLTYEQYF. The CDR3 DNA reads TGTGCGTGTAGGGTCCTTACCTACGAGCAGTACTTC.

V gene TRBV27 combines with J gene TRBJ2-3; 10 nucleotides agree with TRBD2. V lost 5 bases and J lost 1; bases outside the gene matches: 12. Germline V lookup: CDR1 MNHEY, CDR2 SMNVEV (reference sequence). This CDR3 contains 18 residues. DNA for the CDR3: TGTGCCAGCAGTCTCACGAGTCGACTAGCGGGTGGCACAGATACGCAGTATTTT. It translates to CASSLTSRLAGGTDTQYF.

The rearrangement links TRBV23-1 to TRBJ1-5; D gene ambiguous. TRBV23-1 is filed as an ORF, its function uncertain. There are 16 residues in the CDR3. Trimming shortened V by 0 bases and J by 5 bases, and 14 bases separated the two germline ends. CDR3 coding DNA: TGCGCCAGCAGTCAATCACCTGCGGGGAGGCATCAGCCCCAGCATTTT. Protein sequence: CASSQSPAGRHQPQHF.

This clone showed up just once. The chain uses TRBV5-1 and TRBJ1-1; D unresolved. The length of the CDR3 is 13 residues. The germline V gene encodes CDR1 SGHRS and CDR2 YFSETQ. V lost 0 bases and J 0 bases, leaving 3 bases between the germline ends. CDR3 nucleotides: TGCGCCAGCAGCTTGGATCTGAACACTGAAGCTTTCTTT. It encodes CASSLDLNTEAFF.

The chain has TRBV11-1 and TRBJ2-4; D not certain. Trimming stripped 1 base from V and 0 bases from J, with 7 bases between. This CDR3 has 15 amino acids. Germline V gene lookup returns CDR1 SGHAT and CDR2 FQDESV (reference sequence). CDR3 residues: CASSLGRIAKNIQYF. The CDR3 DNA reads as TGTGCCAGCAGCTTAGGGAGAATAGCCAAAAACATTCAGTACTTC.

The rearrangement uses TRBV29-1 and TRBJ2-7, with 10 positions matching TRBD1. V dropped 3 bases and J dropped 11; count of bases not matched to a gene: 7. The CDR3 spans 12 residues. The germline CDR1 and CDR2 sequences are SQVTM and ANQGSEA. CDR3 protein: CSVDAGQGRKYF. CDR3 DNA: TGCAGCGTTGACGCGGGACAGGGGAGGAAGTACTTC.